Below, 8 T cell receptor beta chains from the same sample are listed, as sequenced in a study of T cell responses to AZD1222 COVID-19 vaccine. The assay was immunoSEQ multiplex PCR, and TCRdb's table has in-frame clones only and misses some. In the table there are under 150,000 clones, roughly 90% of which are singletons. The sample here was peripheral blood, taken on day 0 of AZD1222 vaccination. The receptors were gathered from an adult in good health.

This clone appeared a single time. The chain employs TRBV27 and TRBJ1-2; tentatively, D is TRBD1 (6 bases). The V end was cut by 3 bases, the J end by 5 bases, with 13 bases between. Germline CDR1 reads MNHEY; CDR2 reads SMNVEV (reference sequence). The CDR3 is 14 amino acids. CDR3 amino acids: CASSFLGTPYGYTF. In DNA, the CDR3 is TGTGCCAGCAGTTTCTTGGGGACACCATATGGCTACACCTTC.

The chain is built from TRBV12-3 or TRBV12-4 and TRBJ2-4; no firm D call. The ends were cut back, 8 bases at V and 3 bases at J, with 11 bases in the middle. This CDR3 comprises 13 residues. DNA of the CDR3: TGTGCCAGCTGGACCGTAGGCAAAAACATTCAGTACTTC. Encoded protein: CASWTVGKNIQYF.

V gene TRBV28 combines with J gene TRBJ2-7; 14 nucleotides line up with TRBD2. With V trimmed by 6 bases and J by 1 base, 5 bases remained unmatched. Germline lookup yields CDR1 MDHEN and CDR2 SYDVKM. The CDR3 is made up of 16 amino acids. The CDR3 nucleotides read TGTGCCAGCAGCGGACTAGCGGGAGGCCTTTCCTACGAGCAGTACTTC. Translation gives CASSGLAGGLSYEQYF.

The V gene is TRBV6-6, the J gene TRBJ1-4; a possible D gene is TRBD1 (5 bases). Trimming shortened V by 6 bases and J by 8 bases, and 19 bases separated the two germline ends. The length of the CDR3 is 15 residues. Germline assignment: CDR1 MNHNY and CDR2 SVGAGI (reference sequence). DNA for the CDR3: TGTGCCAGCAGCCCCCGGGGCAGGGTGGAAGAAAAACTGTTTTTT. Amino acid sequence: CASSPRGRVEEKLFF.

In its sample, this clone was seen a few times. V gene TRBV6-5 combines with J gene TRBJ1-3; D remains unclear. The CDR3 loop spans 10 amino acids. CDR1 MNHEY and CDR2 SVGAGI come from the germline V gene. V lost 6 bases and J lost 8, with 5 bases in between. In DNA, the CDR3 is TGTGCCAGCAGGGGTGACACCATATATTTT. This translates into CASRGDTIYF.

The V and J genes are TRBV15 and TRBJ2-7; TRBD1 agrees at 8 bases. The CDR3 length is 15 residues. Losses at the gene ends were 5 bases for V and 3 bases for J; bases not matched to a gene: 9. The V gene's germline CDR1 is LNHNV and CDR2 YYDKDF (reference sequence). Here the CDR3 reads CATSGRQGLFYEQYF. The DNA of the CDR3 is TGTGCCACCAGCGGCCGACAGGGGTTATTCTACGAGCAGTACTTC.

The chain has TRBV13 and TRBJ2-7; 12 bases agree with TRBD2. The trim removed 5 bases at V and 4 bases at J, leaving 3 bases unmatched. Germline values: CDR1 PRHDT, CDR2 FYEKMQ (reference sequence). There are 14 residues in the CDR3. CDR3 bases: TGTGCCAGCAGCCCAGGGACTAGCGGGTACGAGCAGTACTTC. Residues: CASSPGTSGYEQYF.

This chain uses TRBV19 with TRBJ2-1, with 7 bases aligning to TRBD2. CDR1 and CDR2 from the germline V gene are LNHDA and SQIVND (reference sequence). CDR3 length equals 19 residues. J gave up 2 bases and V 5 bases, and 18 bases lay outside the gene matches. In DNA form, the CDR3 reads TGTGCCAGTAGTGGACAAACTATGGGAGGGGCGAACCCCTACAATGAGCAGTTCTTC. It codes for CASSGQTMGGANPYNEQFF.